This T cell receptor beta chain was obtained from a study of T-cell memory formation after mild COVID-19 (dated by TCRdb to the early 2020s). With regard to the full study: Most TCR sequence clusters were specific to one of the two donors. In a couple of donors, T-cell clones that expanded and contracted after mild COVID-19 were tracked by sequencing TCRalpha and TCRbeta repertoires over time. The cohort comprised two young, previously healthy adult volunteers, one female and one male.

Broader findings and caveats from the paper: The second-wave clones that peaked on day 37 were not confirmed to be SARS-CoV-2 specific. Contracting CD4+ clones were located mainly in the CM and EM memory subsets, whereas CD8+ clones were found to be enriched in EMRA. The study covered only a couple of mild cases, and larger cohorts including severe cases with pre-infection samples were considered necessary. Clones contracting from day 15 to 85 had balanced CD4/CD8 phenotypes, while a second wave expanding from day 15 to 37 was biased towards CD4+. Some responding clones were detected in pre-infection memory, suggesting pre-existing cross-reactive memory T cells joined the SARS-CoV-2 response.

Counted from cysteine to phenylalanine, this CDR3 has 15 amino acids. Solely the CDR3 DNA is kept, with 45 bases framed from the first base. The trim is 1 base for V and 4 bases for J, with a gap of 13 bases between the germline ends. CDR1 and CDR2 were assigned from the germline V gene as LGHNA and YSLEER. Ficoll-Paque density gradient centrifugation was used to isolate PBMCs. The sequencer listed for this sample is Illumina NovaSeq 6000. cDNA libraries for TCRalpha and TCRbeta were prepared by 5'RACE using constant-segment primers, with sample barcodes and unique molecular identifiers added. Trizol reagent was used to extract RNA from every sample. Library amplification was performed in two PCR steps, and a second sample barcode and Illumina TruSeq adapters were introduced in the second step. Sequencing of the libraries was done on an Illumina NovaSeq, producing 2 x 150 bp paired-end reads. As for the original processing: The reads were demultiplexed and collapsed into UMI-guided consensus sequences using migec v1.2.7. Using mixcr v2.1.11, the UMI consensuses were aligned to TRA and TRB V and J templates and assembled into clonotypes. A clonotype was counted as expanded or contracted only if both edgeR and NoisET called the change significant, with noise models trained on biological replicates. For edgeR calls, the thresholds were a false discovery rate-adjusted p below 0.01 and a log2 fold-change of 1. As an exploratory analysis of dynamics, max-normalized trajectories of the 1000 most abundant clonotypes were examined by PCA with hierarchical clustering. The CD4 or CD8 phenotype of responding clones was assigned using the separately sequenced CD4+ and CD8+ repertoires. TCRdb reran the public reads through fastp at Q25 and MiXCR, keeping productive beta chains. Identical CDR3 protein sequences are pooled into one entry, listed with their most common genes and DNA. TCRdb, not the authors, supplied the V and J calls. This sample holds 380,000 or so distinct CDR3 sequences; under 15% were observed only once. The ten largest clones add up to 20% to 25% of the sample.

Note on this clonotype: The clone's antigen remains unknown. Within one base of it there is no much larger clone, and no base qualities were kept.

The chain joins TRBV4-3 to TRBJ1-1, and TRBD1 may be the D gene, going by 5 matching bases. Sequenced: PBMCs or a T cell subset sorted from them (not recorded which). The receptor was derived from a man aged 18-30 years who had mild COVID-19 (a few samples of this study predate the infection). The sample titles of this study are shuffled in the database, so cell type and time point are left out; the donor was told from shared clones. The CDR3 reads CASSQGGGYSTEAFF. The nucleotides read TGCGCCAGCAGCCAAGGCGGGGGGTATAGCACTGAAGCTTTCTTT.